This entry describes one T cell receptor (beta chain). The entry originates in a study of shared clonotypes between healthy human individuals. The method was immunoSEQ multiplex PCR; TCRdb's version includes in-frame clones alone and lacks a portion of them. Of around 2,000,000 clones listed, approximately 94% were seen once; the top ten hold 1.2%. Naive CD8 isolation took CD45RO-negative cells positively selected for CCR7 and excluded terminally differentiated effector memory CD45RA+ cells. Those who donated were healthy HIV-negative adults, with no recent acute infections or vaccinations reported. The source of this sequence is a man between 18 and 35 years old in good health. The sample taken for sequencing was naive CD8+ T cells sorted from blood.

CDR3 DNA sequence: TGCAGCGTTGCTAAAGAAGGCACTGAAGCTTTCTTT. Translation: CSVAKEGTEAFF. The chain uses TRBV29-1 and TRBJ1-1; the D is unclear. The V gene lost 4 bases and the J gene lost 4 bases, with 10 bases spanning the gap. This CDR3 spans 12 amino acids. Per germline, CDR1 SQVTM and CDR2 ANQGSEA.